The sample holds a few counts of the clone carrying this T cell receptor beta chain. The antigen is undetermined. The sample comes from a study of T cells after yellow fever vaccination. Study-level results: Researchers cautioned that FACS-sorted repertoires could harbor abundant clonotypes contaminating from the bulk population.

TCR cDNA, made by 5'RACE template switching, carried an added universal primer site and UMIs. In TCRdb, the 5' RACE reads were re-called with MiXCR into one record per CDR3 protein. Of hundreds of thousands of distinct CDR3 sequences in the sample, roughly 8.7% are singletons; the top ten hold around 17%. This receptor was identified in a man aged 18-30 years who received the YFV17D yellow fever vaccine. The sequenced sample was PBMCs, obtained on the day of the first yellow fever vaccination.

This CDR3 is CASSRTANNEQFF. The CDR3 DNA reads as TGTGCCAGCAGCCGGACAGCTAACAATGAGCAGTTCTTC. The genes are TRBV7-8 and TRBJ2-1; maybe TRBD1 (6 bases). Germline CDR1 is SGHVS and CDR2 is FQNEAQ. Trimming shortened V by 5 bases and J by 5 bases, and 10 bases separated the two germline ends. The CDR3 runs 13 residues.